This T cell receptor beta chain is from a study of T-cell reconstitution after alpha-beta-depleted transplantation in children. Study conclusions and caveats: Surviving recipient cells, namely T cells and thymic progenitors, were the source of high day-60 TCRbeta diversity in some patients.

Construction of the TCRbeta library involved unique molecular identifiers. TCRdb reanalysed the PCR reads using MiXCR and keeps one entry per CDR3 protein. This table has approximately 1,000,000 distinct CDR3 sequences, 25% to 30% appearing once. This clonotype was counted between two and nine times. Its specificity is not known. V shed 4 bases and J 6 bases; nucleotides not matched to a gene: 7. The CDR3 covers 13 residues. The germline V gene has CDR1 SQVTM and CDR2 ANQGSEA. The receptor comes from a boy less than two years old who had a stem cell transplant for SCID, so the T cells may come from the graft donor. Source: PBMCs, mostly from graft donor cells, taken 360 days after TCRalphabeta/CD19-depleted stem cell transplant. The chain couples TRBV29-1 to TRBJ1-2; 8 nucleotides match TRBD1. In DNA form, the CDR3 reads TGCAGCGTTGCCCGGACAGGGAATAATGGCTACACCTTC. Amino acid sequence: CSVARTGNNGYTF.